These 30 T cell receptor beta chains share one sample of origin, sequenced in a study of molecular identifiers for immune sequencing clone quantification. TCRdb called the PCR reads again in MiXCR, with one record for every CDR3 protein. The sample lists under 600,000 distinct CDR3 sequences, approximately 25% seen once, with approximately 0.8% in the top ten. The sample was naive CD8+ T cells from blood, with Jurkat cell RNA spiked in. Subset given: FACS-sorted CD8+CD4-CCR7+CD45RA+ naive T cells. Receptors originate from a human donor in good health. Some libraries in this study had Jurkat cell RNA spiked in.

The chain carries TRBV5-1 and TRBJ2-7; D is perhaps TRBD1 (5 bases). Germline lookup yields CDR1 SGHRS and CDR2 YFSETQ. The V and J ends lost 5 bases and 2 bases respectively, with 11 bases between them. This CDR3 spans 13 amino acids. In nucleotides, the CDR3 is TGCGCCAGCAGTAGGGGTGGGACCTACGAGCAGTACTTC. As protein: CASSRGGTYEQYF.

Only a few counts were recorded for this clonotype. The chain joins TRBV11-2 to TRBJ2-7; D unresolved. Trimming removed 5 bases at V and 2 bases at J, with 13 bases between. Germline V gives CDR1 SGHAT, CDR2 FQNNGV. This CDR3 region has 14 residues. The CDR3 DNA follows: TGTGCCAGCAGCACCCTCACAAGTGCCTACGAGCAGTACTTC. It encodes CASSTLTSAYEQYF.

This clonotype came up a few times. The CDR3 DNA sequence: TGTGCCAGTACAGGGGGGAGAAAACTGTTTTTT. It yields the protein CASTGGRKLFF. V is TRBV25-1 and J is TRBJ1-4; 8 bases map to TRBD1. From germline, CDR1 is MGHDK and CDR2 SYGVNS. V lost 9 bases to trimming and J lost 10 bases; unmatched junction nucleotides: 4. The CDR3 is 11 amino acids.

This clonotype occurred a few times. J is TRBJ2-5 and V is TRBV4-3; D may be TRBD1 (5 bases). Germline V gives CDR1 LGHNA, CDR2 YSLEER. CDR3 length: 15 amino acids. V was clipped by 0 bases and J by 5 bases, with 13 bases between them. Written as DNA, the CDR3 is TGCGCCAGCAGCCAAGACAGGACATCGTGGGAGACCCAGTACTTC. Translating gives CASSQDRTSWETQYF.

Concerning this clonotype itself: The CDR3 does not close with the conserved phenylalanine or tryptophan, likely indicating a read error. Because the CDR3's place on the DNA is in doubt, the DNA is left out and the CDR3 is given as listed by TCRdb. This chain uses TRBV6-5 with TRBJ1-1; the table's D call of TRBD1 was not tested on the DNA. Germline-derived CDR1 and CDR2 are MNHEY and SVGAGI. A total of 11 residues make up the CDR3, ends included. This CDR3 is CASRASGTQVL.

CDR3 protein: CASSYSQGAYYEQYF. The CDR3 bases are TGTGCCAGCAGTTACTCTCAGGGGGCTTACTACGAGCAGTACTTC. This chain links TRBV6-5 with TRBJ2-7, with 8 bases identical to TRBD1. V shed 0 bases and J 3 bases; nucleotides not matched to a gene: 4. There are 15 residues in the CDR3. CDR1 and CDR2 (germline): MNHEY, SVGAGI.

This clonotype was seen ten or more times. The chain carries TRBV25-1 and TRBJ2-6, with D possibly called TRBD1 or TRBD2 (5 bases each). Trimming took 3 bases from V and 0 from J, leaving 12 bases between them. Germline V CDR1 and CDR2: MGHDK, SYGVNS. The CDR3 runs to 17 residues. In nucleotides, the CDR3 is TGTGCCAGCAGTGAGCCGGGACGGCCCTCTGGGGCCAACGTCCTGACTTTC. Translated: CASSEPGRPSGANVLTF.

This clonotype was observed many times. The gene calls are TRBV28 and TRBJ2-3; possibly TRBD1 for D (6 bases). The germline V gene encodes CDR1 MDHEN and CDR2 SYDVKM. The CDR3 loop spans 17 amino acids. V shed 4 bases and J shed 4 bases, with 21 bases lying between them. The CDR3 sequence: CASSSTWDKSGADTQYF. The CDR3 nucleotides are TGTGCCAGCAGTTCTACCTGGGACAAGTCGGGCGCAGATACGCAGTATTTT.

This clonotype was recorded at least ten times. The chain is built from TRBV6-5 and TRBJ1-4, with D perhaps matching TRBD1 (5 bases). CDR1 and CDR2 from the germline V gene are MNHEY and SVGAGI. Trimming removed 5 bases at V and 5 bases at J, with 9 bases between. CDR3 length equals 13 residues. As DNA, the CDR3 is TGTGCCAGCAGTGGGGGTCGAAATGAAAAACTGTTTTTT. The encoded protein is CASSGGRNEKLFF.

This clonotype showed up just a few times. This chain joins TRBV2 and TRBJ2-3, with TRBD2 matching 12 bases. CDR1 and CDR2 from the germline V gene are SNHLY and FYNNEI. V shed 1 base, J shed 5 bases, and the junction held 13 bases outside the gene matches. The CDR3 has 19 residues. CDR3 sequence reads: CASSEGTSGKYILGDTQYF. The CDR3 nucleotides are TGTGCCAGCAGTGAAGGGACTAGCGGGAAGTATATATTAGGAGATACGCAGTATTTT. Supplemented by reference TRBV2 and TRBJ2-3, the full variable domain reads EPEVTQTPSHQVTQMGQEVILRCVPISNHLYFYWYRQILGQKVEFLVSFYNNEISEKSEIFDDQFSVERPDGSNFTLKIRSTKLEDSAMYFCASSEGTSGKYILGDTQYFGPGTRLTVL.

On this clonotype itself: This could be a read error, since a much larger clone is one nucleotide away. The CDR3 carries no conserved terminal phenylalanine or tryptophan, so it likely arises from a read error. This chain links TRBV2 with TRBJ2-3; D may be TRBD2 (5 bases). Trimming cost V 1 base and J 0 bases, with 8 bases left between them. The CDR3 sequence is 15 residues long. CDR1 and CDR2 (germline): SNHLY, FYNNEI. The CDR3 is CASSEGGQSTDTQYL. The CDR3 nucleotides are TGTGCCAGCAGTGAAGGAGGGCAGAGCACAGATACGCAGTATCTT.

At least ten counts were recorded for this clonotype. The V gene is TRBV20-1, the J gene TRBJ2-7, with TRBD1 as a possible D gene (7 bases). Looked up from germline, CDR1 is DFQATT and CDR2 is SNEGSKA (reference sequence). The CDR3 loop spans 16 amino acids. The V gene lost 0 bases and the J gene lost 0 bases, with 15 bases spanning the gap. CDR3 sequence reads: CSAREGAGGNSYEQYF. In DNA, the CDR3 is TGCAGTGCTAGAGAGGGGGCAGGGGGGAACTCCTACGAGCAGTACTTC.

A remark on this clonotype: One end of the junction fails to match germline, which may point to a read error. This chain connects TRBV20-1 to TRBJ1-3, with D unclear. Germline V gives CDR1 DFQATT, CDR2 SNEGSKA (reference sequence). CDR3 length: 16 amino acids. The CDR3 coding sequence is TGCAGTGCTAGAGGCTATCTGGAGTCGACTGGAGACACCATATATTTT. Protein product: CSARGYLESTGDTIYF.

About this clonotype itself: A read error may account for a junction end that differs from germline. V and J are TRBV2 and TRBJ2-5; possibly TRBD1 for D (6 bases). Germline loops: CDR1 SNHLY, CDR2 FYNNEI. This CDR3 contains 12 residues. In DNA form, the CDR3 reads TGTGGCGGGTCCGAGGGACAAGGGACCCAGTACTTC. This codes for CGGSEGQGTQYF. The full variable domain, with the rest looked up from reference TRBV2 and TRBJ2-5, is EPEVTQTPSHQVTQMGQEVILRCVPISNHLYFYWYRQILGQKVEFLVSFYNNEISEKSEIFDDQFSVERPDGSNFTLKIRSTKLEDSAMYFCGGSEGQGTQYFGPGTRLLVL.

This clonotype was counted only a few times. Germline is not matched at one junction end, which may reflect a read error. The V call is TRBV6-5, the J call TRBJ2-4, with D perhaps matching TRBD2 (5 bases). This CDR3 contains 14 residues. Germline V gene lookup returns CDR1 MNHEY and CDR2 SVGAGI. CDR3 region: CASSYLYDYPDLHF. For the CDR3, the DNA is TGTGCCAGCAGTTACCTCTATGACTATCCCGATTTACACTTC.

Details on this clonotype: A read error is possible here, since a much larger clone lies one base away. This chain links TRBV7-6 with TRBJ1-4, with D possibly TRBD1 on 5 matching bases. The length of the CDR3 is 14 residues. CDR1 SGHVS and CDR2 FNYEAQ come from the germline V gene. This CDR3 is CASSPRRGNEKLSF. In nucleotides, the CDR3 is TGTGCCAGCAGCCCGCGACGGGGGAATGAAAAACTGTCTTTT.

The chain carries TRBV5-4 and TRBJ2-3; the D is unclear. Germline lookup yields CDR1 SGHNT and CDR2 YYREEE (reference sequence). The V end was cut by 4 bases, the J end by 3 bases, with 24 bases between. CDR3 length: 18 residues. The CDR3 loop reads CASSPPSTYKLETDTQYF. In DNA, the CDR3 is TGTGCCAGCAGCCCCCCGTCGACCTATAAGCTGGAAACAGATACGCAGTATTTT.

The sample holds a few counts of this clonotype. The chain carries TRBV10-3 and TRBJ2-1; 8 nucleotides line up with TRBD1. V shed 4 bases and J 4 bases; nucleotides not matched to a gene: 0. Germline V gene data show CDR1 as ENHRY and CDR2 as SYGVKD. The CDR3 runs 13 residues. The CDR3 spells CAISGQGYNEQFF. The CDR3 nucleotides read TGTGCCATCAGTGGACAGGGGTACAATGAGCAGTTCTTC.

This clonotype has just one count. Just one base apart from a much larger clone, this may be a read error. CDR3 nucleotide sequence: TGTGCCAGCAGCTTAGGTTTAGATATGCAGTATTTT. It specifies CASSLGLDMQYF. The chain has TRBV7-6 and TRBJ2-3; D remains ambiguous. Looked up from germline, CDR1 is SGHVS and CDR2 is FNYEAQ. CDR3 length equals 12 residues.

As for this clonotype: The junction differs from germline at one of its ends, possibly a read error. V is TRBV6-2 or TRBV6-3 and J is TRBJ2-7; 9 nucleotides match TRBD1. The germline V gene encodes CDR1 MNHEY and CDR2 SVGEGT. The CDR3 extends over 16 amino acids. The CDR3 here is CACNPPGQGSSYAQYF. Written as DNA, the CDR3 is TGTGCCTGCAACCCCCCGGGACAGGGTAGCTCCTACGCGCAGTACTTC.

The chain recombines TRBV24-1 with TRBJ2-1; a possible D gene is TRBD2 (6 bases). The ends were cut back, 5 bases at V and 2 bases at J, with 9 bases in the middle. CDR1 and CDR2 (germline): KGHDR, SFDVKD. The CDR3 extends over 14 amino acids. This CDR3 reads CATSARDAYNEQFF. In DNA form, the CDR3 reads TGTGCCACCAGTGCGCGGGACGCCTACAATGAGCAGTTCTTC.

In regard to this clonotype: Being one base from a much bigger clone, this may be a read error. The gene calls are TRBV4-1 and TRBJ2-1; 11 nucleotides line up with TRBD2. This CDR3 spans 17 amino acids. V was clipped by 8 bases and J by 9 bases; unmatched bases: 18. The V gene's germline CDR1 is MGHRA and CDR2 YSYEKL. CDR3 region: CASGPTPSSGGWGEQFF. CDR3 DNA sequence: TGCGCCAGCGGCCCCACGCCTTCTAGCGGGGGGTGGGGTGAGCAGTTCTTC.

V is TRBV5-8 and J is TRBJ2-3; 8 bases agree with TRBD1. The J segment lost 6 bases and the V segment lost 7 bases, leaving 10 bases of the junction unmatched. The CDR3 has 14 residues. Germline CDR1 and CDR2: SGHTS and YDEGEE. As DNA, the CDR3 is TGTGCCAGCGGAACAGGGGGGCCGCGGGATACGCAGTATTTT. It yields the protein CASGTGGPRDTQYF.

This clonotype was detected ten times or more. The rearrangement links TRBV18 to TRBJ1-1; D gene uncertain. The ends were cut back, 2 bases at V and 4 bases at J, with 8 bases in the middle. This CDR3 is built from 13 residues. The germline CDR1 and CDR2 sequences are KGHSH and LQKENI. The CDR3 DNA reads as TGTGCCAGCTCACCATCGGAGGGCACTGAAGCTTTCTTT. This translates into CASSPSEGTEAFF.

The chain couples TRBV24-1 to TRBJ2-2, with TRBD1 as a possible D gene (6 bases). Germline V gene data show CDR1 as KGHDR and CDR2 as SFDVKD. This CDR3 has 17 amino acids. The V gene lost 2 bases and the J gene lost 1 base, with 13 bases spanning the gap. The CDR3 DNA follows: TGTGCCACCAGTGATTCGGGGAGACAGGAGAACACCGGGGAGCTGTTTTTT. Its translation is CATSDSGRQENTGELFF.

The chain links TRBV30 to TRBJ2-1; 7 bases are shared with TRBD1. Germline V gene data show CDR1 as GTSNPN and CDR2 as SVGIG (reference sequence). V trimming: 4 bases; J trimming: 0 bases; junction bases outside the gene matches: 6. The CDR3 totals 15 residues. The CDR3 DNA reads TGTGCCTGGACAGTCGGGACAGTCTCCTACAATGAGCAGTTCTTC. It encodes CAWTVGTVSYNEQFF. Supplemented by reference TRBV30 and TRBJ2-1, the full variable domain reads SQTIHQWPATLVQPVGSPLSLECTVEGTSNPNLYWYRQAAGRGLQLLFYSVGIGQISSEVPQNLSASRPQDRQFILSSKKLLLSDSGFYLCAWTVGTVSYNEQFFGPGTRLTVL.

The J gene is TRBJ1-1, the V gene TRBV7-9, with D possibly TRBD1 on 6 matching bases. The CDR3 extends over 11 amino acids. V lost 9 bases to trimming and J lost 6 bases, with 11 bases between them. Per germline, CDR1 SEHNR and CDR2 FQNEAQ (reference sequence). The DNA for the CDR3 is TGTGCCAGTACGTCAGGGGCTGAAGCTTTCTTT. It codes for CASTSGAEAFF. The full variable domain, completed using reference TRBV7-9 and TRBJ1-1, is DTGVSQNPRHKITKRGQNVTFRCDPISEHNRLYWYRQTLGQGPEFLTYFQNEAQLEKSRLLSDRFSAERPKGSFSTLEIQRTEQGDSAMYLCASTSGAEAFFGQGTRLTVV.

The table lists this clonotype with many counts. CDR3: CASSPIGGELFF. CDR3 nucleotide sequence: TGTGCCAGCAGCCCCATTGGCGGGGAGCTGTTTTTT. The rearrangement links TRBV7-9 to TRBJ2-2, with unresolved D. V was trimmed by 5 bases and J by 7 bases, leaving 8 bases between them. The CDR3 consists of 12 residues. CDR1 and CDR2 (germline): SEHNR, FQNEAQ (reference sequence).

This clonotype showed up many times. The chain employs TRBV6-2 or TRBV6-3 and TRBJ1-1, with TRBD1 matching over 8 bases. The CDR3 is 13 residues long. After removal of 2 bases from V and 5 bases from J, the junction contained 1 base not matched to a gene. CDR1 and CDR2 from the germline V gene are MNHEY and SVGEGT. CDR3 sequence reads: CASSYGQGTEAFF. As DNA, the CDR3 is TGTGCCAGCAGTTACGGACAGGGAACTGAAGCTTTCTTT.

This clonotype was seen a few times. This chain connects TRBV5-1 to TRBJ2-3; 13 positions agree with TRBD2. V was clipped by 4 bases and J by 2 bases; unmatched bases: 4. Germline V gives CDR1 SGHRS, CDR2 YFSETQ. This CDR3 is 16 amino acids long. The CDR3 is CASSPGTSGNTDTQYF. CDR3 nucleotides: TGCGCCAGCAGCCCTGGGACTAGCGGGAACACAGATACGCAGTATTTT. The entire variable domain, with the rest obtained from reference TRBV5-1 and TRBJ2-3, is as follows: KAGVTQTPRYLIKTRGQQVTLSCSPISGHRSVSWYQQTPGQGLQFLFEYFSETQRNKGNFPGRFSGRQFSNSRSEMNVSTLELGDSALYLCASSPGTSGNTDTQYFGPGTRLTVL.